One and the same sample provided the 15 T cell receptor beta chains below, sequenced in a study of cytomegalovirus exposure and HLA in healthy donors (dated by TCRdb to the late 2010s). The library was obtained by the immunoSEQ multiplex PCR assay. A mixture of 60 forward primers for TCR Vbeta segments and 13 reverse primers for TCR Jbeta segments was used in the multiplex PCR. Here the immuneACCESS table is served through TCRdb, limited to in-frame sequences with V and J called. Missing clones are a known gap in these copies; in checked studies unresolved V genes cover under half, and the rest lacks a known reason. The sample table holds fewer than 150,000 clones, of which over 70% were seen once. About 2.8% of the sample is taken by the ten largest. Sequenced material: PBMCs. The receptor set was obtained from a male donor in good health and CMV-seronegative.

The rearrangement joins TRBV6-6 to TRBJ2-2, with D possibly matching TRBD2 (6 bases). The germline CDR1 and CDR2 sequences are MNHNY and SVGAGI (reference sequence). Trimming left V 8 bases short and J 3 bases short, with 10 bases between. The CDR3 sequence is 13 residues long. CDR3 region: CASGLAYTGELFF. The CDR3 DNA is TGTGCCAGCGGGCTAGCGTACACCGGGGAGCTGTTTTTT.

In regard to this clone: One junction end does not reproduce the germline sequence, and a read error may be involved. This sequence joins TRBV5-4 and TRBJ2-2; 13 bases are a match to TRBD2. This CDR3 contains 16 residues. Germline V gives CDR1 SGHNT, CDR2 YYREEE (reference sequence). The chain's CDR3 is CARSLLAGGLTGELFF. The CDR3 DNA is TGTGCCCGCAGCTTACTAGCGGGAGGGCTCACCGGGGAGCTGTTTTTT. Full variable domain (outside the CDR3, taken from reference TRBV5-4 and TRBJ2-2): ETGVTQSPTHLIKTRGQQVTLRCSSQSGHNTVSWYQQALGQGPQFIFQYYREEENGRGNFPPRFSGLQFPNYSSELNVNALELDDSALYLCARSLLAGGLTGELFFGEGSRLTVL.

The genes are TRBV2 and TRBJ2-7, with 7 bases that match TRBD1. The V gene end was trimmed by 7 bases and the J gene end by 6 bases; junction bases not matched to a gene: 12. The V gene's germline CDR1 is SNHLY and CDR2 FYNNEI. CDR3 size: 14 residues. CDR3 sequence (DNA): TGTGCCAGCACCGCCAGACAGGGAACATGCGAGCAGTACTTC. This encodes CASTARQGTCEQYF.

The chain couples TRBV6-5 to TRBJ2-2; no definite D call. Trimming removed 7 bases at V and 6 bases at J, with 12 bases between. The CDR3 consists of 13 residues. Germline CDR1 MNHEY, CDR2 SVGAGI. The CDR3 nucleotides are TGTGCCAGCACCTCGAGGCGAGCCGGGGAGCTGTTTTTT. Amino acids: CASTSRRAGELFF.

This chain connects TRBV7-2 to TRBJ1-2; TRBD1 agrees at 7 bases. Germline lookup yields CDR1 SGHTA and CDR2 FQGNSA. The CDR3 is 14 residues long. Germline trimming cut 2 bases from V and 1 base from J; bases unmatched to any gene: 1. The CDR3 here is CASSLQGGNYGYTF. The CDR3 bases are TGTGCCAGCAGCTTACAGGGGGGTAACTATGGCTACACCTTC. The full variable domain, with the rest looked up from reference TRBV7-2 and TRBJ1-2, is GAGVSQSPSNKVTEKGKDVELRCDPISGHTALYWYRQSLGQGLEFLIYFQGNSAPDKSGLPSDRFSAERTGGSVSTLTIQRTQQEDSAVYLCASSLQGGNYGYTFGSGTRLTVV.

The chain couples TRBV28 to TRBJ1-1; no clear D gene. CDR1 and CDR2 (germline): MDHEN, SYDVKM. Trimming took off 2 bases at V and 2 bases at J, with 6 bases between the two ends. The CDR3 totals 13 residues. The CDR3, as DNA: TGTGCCAGCAGTTTACAGATCAACACTGAAGCTTTCTTT. Translated, it gives CASSLQINTEAFF. The full variable domain, with the rest looked up from reference TRBV28 and TRBJ1-1, is DVKVTQSSRYLVKRTGEKVFLECVQDMDHENMFWYRQDPGLGLRLIYFSYDVKMKEKGDIPEGYSVSREKKERFSLILESASTNQTSMYLCASSLQINTEAFFGQGTRLTVV.

The chain joins TRBV19 to TRBJ2-4; TRBD1 matches 7 bases. Trimming cost V 6 bases and J 6 bases; bases outside gene matches: 5. Germline V gene sequence: CDR1 LNHDA, CDR2 SQIVND (reference sequence). The CDR3 has 13 amino acids. This CDR3 is CASSPRDRNIQYF. As DNA, the CDR3 is TGTGCCAGTAGCCCGAGGGACAGAAACATTCAGTACTTC.

This clone was detected only once. The J gene is TRBJ1-5, the V gene TRBV7-8; possibly TRBD1 for D (5 bases). The CDR3 runs 13 residues. The V gene lost 1 base and the J gene lost 4 bases, with 5 bases spanning the gap. Per the germline V gene, CDR1 is SGHVS and CDR2 is FQNEAQ. For the CDR3, the DNA is TGTGCCAGCAGCTTAGACAGGAATCAGCCCCAGCATTTT. Translating it yields CASSLDRNQPQHF.

The CDR3 bases are TGTGCCAGCAGCTTTACAGGGGGCGAAAATCAGCCCCAGCATTTT. This translates into CASSFTGGENQPQHF. The chain uses TRBV7-3 and TRBJ1-5, with 9 nucleotides matching TRBD1. The germline CDR1 and CDR2 sequences are SGHTA and FQGTGA. The CDR3 spans 15 residues. V lost 3 bases and J lost 4; bases outside the gene matches: 4.

The CDR3 DNA reads as TGTGCCAGCTCACTCCTTGAAAACAGGGGGCGTGCTGAAGCTTTCTTT. It codes for CASSLLENRGRAEAFF. This chain joins TRBV18 and TRBJ1-1; 9 nucleotides match TRBD1. Looked up from germline, CDR1 is KGHSH and CDR2 is LQKENI. The V gene end was trimmed by 4 bases and the J gene end by 6 bases; junction bases not matched to a gene: 12. This CDR3 region has 16 residues.

The chain recombines TRBV29-1 with TRBJ1-1, with 7 bases matching TRBD1. With 6 bases clipped from V and 2 bases from J, the junction kept 9 bases outside the gene matches. The germline CDR1 and CDR2 sequences are SQVTM and ANQGSEA. This CDR3 contains 14 residues. CDR3 amino acids: CSVVRQGRNTEAFF. DNA for the CDR3: TGCAGCGTCGTCCGACAGGGTAGAAACACTGAAGCTTTCTTT.

The chain joins TRBV5-1 to TRBJ2-7; 7 nucleotides line up with TRBD2. The CDR3 length is 15 residues. V was pared by 1 base and J by 6 bases, with 10 bases of the junction left unmatched. Per the germline V gene, CDR1 is SGHRS and CDR2 is YFSETQ. The CDR3 is CASSLSGTISSEQYF. CDR3 nucleotide sequence: TGCGCCAGCAGCTTGTCCGGGACTATAAGCTCCGAGCAGTACTTC.

The chain is built from TRBV25-1 and TRBJ1-6; 7 bases are a match to TRBD1. V lost 6 bases to trimming and J lost 7 bases; unmatched junction nucleotides: 9. The CDR3 has 15 residues. From germline, CDR1 is MGHDK and CDR2 SYGVNS. The CDR3 loop is CASRYRGVENSPLHF. CDR3 DNA: TGTGCCAGCAGGTACAGGGGAGTCGAGAATTCACCCCTCCACTTT.

The chain links TRBV7-9 to TRBJ1-1, with 8 positions matching TRBD1. This CDR3 has 14 residues. CDR1 is SEHNR, CDR2 FQNEAQ, per germline (reference sequence). Trimming cost V 7 bases and J 1 base; bases outside gene matches: 5. The CDR3 DNA follows: TGTGCCAGCAAGGGACAGGCCGGGAACACTGAAGCTTTCTTT. Protein product: CASKGQAGNTEAFF. Drawing the rest from reference TRBV7-9 and TRBJ1-1, the complete variable domain is DTGVSQNPRHKITKRGQNVTFRCDPISEHNRLYWYRQTLGQGPEFLTYFQNEAQLEKSRLLSDRFSAERPKGSFSTLEIQRTEQGDSAMYLCASKGQAGNTEAFFGQGTRLTVV.

A note on this clone: One junction end disagrees with the germline gene, perhaps due to a read error. This chain uses TRBV6-4 with TRBJ2-2, with 7 nucleotides matching TRBD1. This CDR3 comprises 16 residues. Germline V lookup: CDR1 MRHNA, CDR2 SNTAGT. The CDR3 loop is CASSDSPEGATGELFF. CDR3 nucleotides: TGTGCCAGCAGTGACAGCCCTGAGGGGGCCACCGGGGAGCTGTTCTTT.